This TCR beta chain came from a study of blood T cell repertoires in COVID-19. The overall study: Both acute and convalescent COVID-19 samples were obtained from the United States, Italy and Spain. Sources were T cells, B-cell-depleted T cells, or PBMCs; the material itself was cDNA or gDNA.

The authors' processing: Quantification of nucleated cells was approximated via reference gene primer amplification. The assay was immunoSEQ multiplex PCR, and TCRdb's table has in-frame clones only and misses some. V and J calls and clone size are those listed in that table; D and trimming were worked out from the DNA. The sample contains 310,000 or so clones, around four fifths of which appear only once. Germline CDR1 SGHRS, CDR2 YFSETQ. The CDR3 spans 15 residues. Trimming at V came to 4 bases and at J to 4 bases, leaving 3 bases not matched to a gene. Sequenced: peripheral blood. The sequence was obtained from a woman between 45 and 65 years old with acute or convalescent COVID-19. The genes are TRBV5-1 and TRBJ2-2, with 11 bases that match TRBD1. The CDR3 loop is CASSPGTGGTGELFF. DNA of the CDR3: TGCGCCAGCAGCCCCGGGACAGGGGGCACCGGGGAGCTGTTTTTT.